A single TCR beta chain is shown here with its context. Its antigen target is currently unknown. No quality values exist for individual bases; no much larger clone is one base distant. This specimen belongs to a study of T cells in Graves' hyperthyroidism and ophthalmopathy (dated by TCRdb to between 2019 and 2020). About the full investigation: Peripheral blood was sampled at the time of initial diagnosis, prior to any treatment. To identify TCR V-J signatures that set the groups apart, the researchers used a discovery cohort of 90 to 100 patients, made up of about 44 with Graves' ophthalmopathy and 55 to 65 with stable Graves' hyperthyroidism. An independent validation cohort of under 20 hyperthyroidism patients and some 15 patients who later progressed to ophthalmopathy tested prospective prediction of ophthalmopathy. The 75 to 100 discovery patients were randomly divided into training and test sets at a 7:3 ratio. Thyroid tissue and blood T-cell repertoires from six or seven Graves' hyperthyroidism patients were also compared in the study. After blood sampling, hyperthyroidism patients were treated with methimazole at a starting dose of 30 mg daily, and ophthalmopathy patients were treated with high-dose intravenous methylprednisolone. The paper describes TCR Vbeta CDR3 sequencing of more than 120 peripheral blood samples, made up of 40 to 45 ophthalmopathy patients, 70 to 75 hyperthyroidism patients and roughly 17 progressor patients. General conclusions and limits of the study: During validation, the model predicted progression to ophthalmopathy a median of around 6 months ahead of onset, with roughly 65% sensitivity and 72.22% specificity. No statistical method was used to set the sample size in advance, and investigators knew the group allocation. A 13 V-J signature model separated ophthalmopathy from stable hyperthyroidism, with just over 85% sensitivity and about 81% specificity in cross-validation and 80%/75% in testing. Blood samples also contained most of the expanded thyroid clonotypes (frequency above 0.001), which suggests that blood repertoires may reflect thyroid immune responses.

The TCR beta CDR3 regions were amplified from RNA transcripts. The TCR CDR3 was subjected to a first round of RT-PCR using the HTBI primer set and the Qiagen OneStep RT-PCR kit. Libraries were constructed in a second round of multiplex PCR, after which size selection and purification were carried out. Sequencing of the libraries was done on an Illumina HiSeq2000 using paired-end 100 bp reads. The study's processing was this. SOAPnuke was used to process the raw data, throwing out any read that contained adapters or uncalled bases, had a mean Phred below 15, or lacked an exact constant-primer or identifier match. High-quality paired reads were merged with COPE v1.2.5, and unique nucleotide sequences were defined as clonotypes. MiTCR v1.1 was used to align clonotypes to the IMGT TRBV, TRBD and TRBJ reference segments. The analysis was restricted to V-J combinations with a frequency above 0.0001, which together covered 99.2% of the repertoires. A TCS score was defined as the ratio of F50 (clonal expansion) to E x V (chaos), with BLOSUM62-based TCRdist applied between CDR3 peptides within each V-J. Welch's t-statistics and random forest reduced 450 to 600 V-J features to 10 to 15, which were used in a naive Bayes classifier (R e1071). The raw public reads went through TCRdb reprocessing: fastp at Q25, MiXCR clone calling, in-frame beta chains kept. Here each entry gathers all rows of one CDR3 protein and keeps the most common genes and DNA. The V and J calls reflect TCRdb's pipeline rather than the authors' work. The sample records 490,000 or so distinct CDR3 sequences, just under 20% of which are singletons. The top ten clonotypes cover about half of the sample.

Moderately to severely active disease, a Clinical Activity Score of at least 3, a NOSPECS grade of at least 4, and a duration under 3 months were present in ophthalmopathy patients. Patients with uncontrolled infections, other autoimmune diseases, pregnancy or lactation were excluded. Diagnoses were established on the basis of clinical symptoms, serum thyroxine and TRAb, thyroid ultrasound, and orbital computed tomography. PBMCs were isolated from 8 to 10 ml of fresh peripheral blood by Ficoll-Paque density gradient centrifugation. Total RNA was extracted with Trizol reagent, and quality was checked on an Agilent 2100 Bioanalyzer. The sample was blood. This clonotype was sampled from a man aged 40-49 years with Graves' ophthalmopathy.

This receptor has the CDR3 CASTPRQGNYGYTF. The DNA sequence is TGCGCCAGCACCCCTCGACAGGGTAACTATGGCTACACCTTC. The V and J segments used are TRBV4-1 and TRBJ1-2; 7 bases in the middle match TRBD1. Including cysteine and phenylalanine, the CDR3 has 14 amino acids. CDR3 DNA is the only sequence kept; it has 42 bases, read in frame from the first base. From the germline V gene, CDR1 is MGHRA and CDR2 is YSYEKL. The germline V and J ends show losses of 7 bases and 1 base respectively, and no gene match explains 6 bases of the junction.